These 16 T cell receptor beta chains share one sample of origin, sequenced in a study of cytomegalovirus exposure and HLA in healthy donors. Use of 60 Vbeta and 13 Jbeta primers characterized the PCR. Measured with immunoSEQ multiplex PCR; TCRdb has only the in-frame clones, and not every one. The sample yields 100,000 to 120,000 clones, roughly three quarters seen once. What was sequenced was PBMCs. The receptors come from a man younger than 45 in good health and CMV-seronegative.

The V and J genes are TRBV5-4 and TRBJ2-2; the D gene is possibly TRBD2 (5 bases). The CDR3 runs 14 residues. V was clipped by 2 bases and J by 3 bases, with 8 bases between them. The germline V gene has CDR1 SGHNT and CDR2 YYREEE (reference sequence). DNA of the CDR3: TGTGCCAGCAGCTTCCGGGATGACACCGGGGAGCTGTTTTTT. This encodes CASSFRDDTGELFF. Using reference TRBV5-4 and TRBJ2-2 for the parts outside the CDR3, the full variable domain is ETGVTQSPTHLIKTRGQQVTLRCSSQSGHNTVSWYQQALGQGPQFIFQYYREEENGRGNFPPRFSGLQFPNYSSELNVNALELDDSALYLCASSFRDDTGELFFGEGSRLTVL.

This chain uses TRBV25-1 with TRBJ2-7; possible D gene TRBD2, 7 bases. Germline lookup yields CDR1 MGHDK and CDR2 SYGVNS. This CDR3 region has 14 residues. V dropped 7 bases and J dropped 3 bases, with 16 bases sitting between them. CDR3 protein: CASTPRGGGYEQYF. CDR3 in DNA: TGTGCCAGCACCCCGAGGGGGGGCGGCTACGAGCAGTACTTC.

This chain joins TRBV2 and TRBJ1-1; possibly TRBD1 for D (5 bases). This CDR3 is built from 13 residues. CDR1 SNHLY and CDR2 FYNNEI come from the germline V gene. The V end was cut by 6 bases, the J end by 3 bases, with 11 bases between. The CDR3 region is CASRGEGDTEAFF. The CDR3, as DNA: TGTGCCAGCAGGGGGGAGGGCGACACTGAAGCTTTCTTT. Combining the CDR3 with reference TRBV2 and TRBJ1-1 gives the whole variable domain EPEVTQTPSHQVTQMGQEVILRCVPISNHLYFYWYRQILGQKVEFLVSFYNNEISEKSEIFDDQFSVERPDGSNFTLKIRSTKLEDSAMYFCASRGEGDTEAFFGQGTRLTVV.

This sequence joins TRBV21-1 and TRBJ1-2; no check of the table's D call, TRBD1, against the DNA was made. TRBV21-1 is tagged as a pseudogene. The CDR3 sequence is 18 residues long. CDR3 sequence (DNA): TGTGCCAGCAGCAAAGTGTTAGGGGACAGGGAATTTTCTCGGGGCTACACCTTC. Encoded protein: CASSKVLGDREFSRGYTF.

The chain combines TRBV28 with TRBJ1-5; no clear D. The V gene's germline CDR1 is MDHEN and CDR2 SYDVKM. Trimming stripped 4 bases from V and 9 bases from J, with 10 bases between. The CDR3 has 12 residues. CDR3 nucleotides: TGTGCCAGCAGTTCGTACATGTTGCCCCAGCATTTT. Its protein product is CASSSYMLPQHF.

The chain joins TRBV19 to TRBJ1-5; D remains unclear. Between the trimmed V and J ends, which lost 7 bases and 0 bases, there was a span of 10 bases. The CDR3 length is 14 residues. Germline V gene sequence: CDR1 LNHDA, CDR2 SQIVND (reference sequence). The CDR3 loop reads CASTTIGSNQPQHF. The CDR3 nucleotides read TGTGCCAGTACCACAATTGGTAGCAATCAGCCCCAGCATTTT.

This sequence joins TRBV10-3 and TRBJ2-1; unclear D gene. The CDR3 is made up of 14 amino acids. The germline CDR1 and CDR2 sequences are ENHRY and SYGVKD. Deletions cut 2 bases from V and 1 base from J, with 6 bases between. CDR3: CAISETVSYNEQFF. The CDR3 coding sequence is TGTGCCATCAGTGAGACAGTGTCCTACAATGAGCAGTTCTTC.

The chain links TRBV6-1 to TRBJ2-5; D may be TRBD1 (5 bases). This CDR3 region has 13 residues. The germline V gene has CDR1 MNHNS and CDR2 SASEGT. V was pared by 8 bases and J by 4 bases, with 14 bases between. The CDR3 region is CASGQGKGETQYF. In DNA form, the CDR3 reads TGTGCCAGCGGTCAGGGTAAGGGAGAGACCCAGTACTTC.

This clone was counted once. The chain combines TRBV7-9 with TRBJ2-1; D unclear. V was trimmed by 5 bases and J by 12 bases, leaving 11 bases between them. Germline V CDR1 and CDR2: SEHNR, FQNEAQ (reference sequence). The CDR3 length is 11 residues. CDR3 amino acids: CASSHLEVQFF. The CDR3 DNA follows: TGTGCCAGCAGCCATCTAGAGGTGCAGTTCTTC.

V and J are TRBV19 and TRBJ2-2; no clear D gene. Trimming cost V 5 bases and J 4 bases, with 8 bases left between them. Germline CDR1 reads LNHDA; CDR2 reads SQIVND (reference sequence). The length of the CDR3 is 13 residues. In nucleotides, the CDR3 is TGTGCCAGTAGTTGGCAGGCCACCGGGGAGCTGTTTTTT. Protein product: CASSWQATGELFF. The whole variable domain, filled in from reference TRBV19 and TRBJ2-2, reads DGGITQSPKYLFRKEGQNVTLSCEQNLNHDAMYWYRQDPGQGLRLIYYSQIVNDFQKGDIAEGYSVSREKKESFPLTVTSAQKNPTAFYLCASSWQATGELFFGEGSRLTVL.

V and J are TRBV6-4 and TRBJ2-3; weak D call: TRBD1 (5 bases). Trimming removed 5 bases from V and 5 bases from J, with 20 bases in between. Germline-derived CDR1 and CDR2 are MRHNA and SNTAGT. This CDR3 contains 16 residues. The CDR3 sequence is CASSRLAAAQGDTQYF. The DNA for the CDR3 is TGTGCCAGCAGTCGTCTGGCGGCTGCCCAGGGAGATACGCAGTATTTT.

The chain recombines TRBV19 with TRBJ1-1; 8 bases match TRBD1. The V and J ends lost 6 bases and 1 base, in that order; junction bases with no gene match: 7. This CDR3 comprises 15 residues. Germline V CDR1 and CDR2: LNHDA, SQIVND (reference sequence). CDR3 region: CASSSGQVTNTEAFF. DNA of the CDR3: TGTGCCAGTAGCTCGGGACAGGTTACGAACACTGAAGCTTTCTTT.

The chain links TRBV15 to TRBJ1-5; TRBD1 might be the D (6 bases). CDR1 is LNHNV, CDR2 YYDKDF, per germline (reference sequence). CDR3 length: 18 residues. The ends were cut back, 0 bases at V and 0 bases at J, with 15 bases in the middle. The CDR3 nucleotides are TGTGCCACCAGCAGAGATCTTATCCAGGGGTATAGCAATCAGCCCCAGCATTTT. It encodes CATSRDLIQGYSNQPQHF.

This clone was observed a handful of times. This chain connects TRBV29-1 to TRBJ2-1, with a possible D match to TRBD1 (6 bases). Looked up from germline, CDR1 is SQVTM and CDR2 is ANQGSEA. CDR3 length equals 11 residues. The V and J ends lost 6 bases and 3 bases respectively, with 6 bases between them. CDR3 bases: TGCAGCGTAGGGGGCTACAATGAGCAGTTCTTC. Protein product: CSVGGYNEQFF.

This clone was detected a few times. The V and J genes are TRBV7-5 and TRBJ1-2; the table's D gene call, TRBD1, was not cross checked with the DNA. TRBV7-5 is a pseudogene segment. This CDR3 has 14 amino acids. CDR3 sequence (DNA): TGTGCCTGCCCCAGGGGGACAGGGAGTCTAGGCTACACCTTC. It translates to CACPRGTGSLGYTF.

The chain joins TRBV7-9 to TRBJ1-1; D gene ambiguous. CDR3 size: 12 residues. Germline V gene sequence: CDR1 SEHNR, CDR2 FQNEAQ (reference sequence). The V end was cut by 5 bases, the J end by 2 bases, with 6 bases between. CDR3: CASSPPNTEAFF. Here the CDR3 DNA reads TGTGCCAGCAGCCCTCCTAACACTGAAGCTTTCTTT.